Each of the 20 T cell receptor beta chains below was sequenced from the same sample in a study of cytomegalovirus exposure and HLA in healthy donors (dated by TCRdb to the late 2010s). The method was the immunoSEQ multiplex PCR assay. This immuneACCESS table, as held by TCRdb, lists in-frame sequences with V and J called but not all clones. Of the missing ones, under half trace to an unresolved V gene in checked studies; the others have no known cause. The sample table contains roughly 56,000 clones; only one count was recorded for 90% to 95% of them. About 1.5% of the sample comes from the top ten. The sequencing input was PBMCs. Receptors originate from a woman aged 18-29 years in good health and CMV-seropositive.

The rearrangement uses TRBV28 and TRBJ1-3; D possibly corresponds to TRBD1 (5 bases). The CDR3 extends over 16 amino acids. The germline CDR1 and CDR2 sequences are MDHEN and SYDVKM. The V end was cut by 2 bases, the J end by 0 bases, with 11 bases between. For the CDR3, the DNA is TGTGCCAGCAGTTTAGGGACTGATCTCTCTGGAAACACCATATATTTT. Its protein product is CASSLGTDLSGNTIYF.

The chain employs TRBV11-1 and TRBJ1-2; D uncertain. The CDR3 runs 13 residues. CDR1 is SGHAT and CDR2 is FQDESV in the germline V gene (reference sequence). Trimming removed 4 bases at V and 5 bases at J, with 11 bases between. CDR3 sequence: CASSSHHSYGYTF. DNA for the CDR3: TGTGCCAGCAGCTCGCATCATAGTTATGGCTACACCTTC.

The chain has TRBV5-6 and TRBJ2-6; 7 nucleotides align to TRBD2. The CDR3 consists of 17 residues. With V trimmed by 0 bases and J by 0 bases, 3 bases remained unmatched. Germline lookup yields CDR1 SGHDT and CDR2 YYEEEE. CDR3 amino acids: CASSLAGGSSGANVLTF. The CDR3 nucleotides read TGTGCCAGCAGCTTGGCTGGCGGGAGCTCTGGGGCCAACGTCCTGACTTTC.

This clone has only a few counts. The V call is TRBV15, the J call TRBJ1-2; D gene ambiguous. V gave up 0 bases and J gave up 7 bases, with 12 bases separating them. Germline CDR1 reads LNHNV; CDR2 reads YYDKDF (reference sequence). There are 14 residues in the CDR3. The CDR3 protein is CATSRDRGRFGYTF. CDR3 DNA sequence: TGTGCCACCAGCAGAGATCGAGGCCGTTTTGGCTACACCTTC.

The chain joins TRBV7-9 to TRBJ2-2, with a tentative D call TRBD1 (5 bases). The CDR3 length is 14 residues. Per germline, CDR1 SEHNR and CDR2 FQNEAQ (reference sequence). The V and J ends lost 5 bases and 2 bases respectively, with 9 bases between them. DNA for the CDR3: TGTGCCAGCAGCGCGACAGATAACACCGGGGAGCTGTTTTTT. It yields the protein CASSATDNTGELFF.

This rearrangement joins TRBV15 to TRBJ2-1; 7 nucleotides match TRBD1. The CDR3 runs 12 residues. The germline V gene encodes CDR1 LNHNV and CDR2 YYDKDF (reference sequence). Losses at the gene ends were 3 bases for V and 13 bases for J; bases not matched to a gene: 6. The CDR3 nucleotides are TGTGCCACCAGCAGGACAGGGTTCAATCAGTTCTTC. It yields the protein CATSRTGFNQFF.

The chain has TRBV6-5 and TRBJ1-2; unclear D gene. The germline V gene has CDR1 MNHEY and CDR2 SVGAGI. V was trimmed by 2 bases and J by 8 bases, leaving 12 bases between them. The CDR3 spans 13 residues. DNA of the CDR3: TGTGCCAGCAGTTACGAGGGAGGTAACGGCTACACCTTC. It translates to CASSYEGGNGYTF.

The gene calls are TRBV25-1 and TRBJ1-4; D might be TRBD1 (5 bases). The V gene's germline CDR1 is MGHDK and CDR2 SYGVNS. V lost 4 bases and J lost 2, with 14 bases in between. CDR3 length equals 16 residues. CDR3 in DNA: TGTGCCAGCAGTGGAAGCGTGGGGGGGACTAATGAAAAACTGTTTTTT. Its protein is CASSGSVGGTNEKLFF.

This sequence joins TRBV7-2 and TRBJ1-1, with TRBD1 as a possible D gene (6 bases). Trimming cost V 1 base and J 4 bases, with 13 bases left between them. The length of the CDR3 is 15 residues. Looked up from germline, CDR1 is SGHTA and CDR2 is FQGNSA. CDR3 loop: CASSLVRGAGTEAFF. The DNA for the CDR3 is TGTGCCAGCAGCTTAGTTCGGGGGGCGGGCACTGAAGCTTTCTTT.

V and J are TRBV5-1 and TRBJ1-1, with a weak D call TRBD1 (6 bases). The V gene lost 2 bases and the J gene lost 3 bases, with 20 bases spanning the gap. CDR1 and CDR2 from the germline V gene are SGHRS and YFSETQ. The CDR3 extends over 17 amino acids. CDR3 DNA sequence: TGCGCCAGCAGCTTCGGCTATAAGACAGGACAAGACACTGAAGCTTTCTTT. This sequence encodes CASSFGYKTGQDTEAFF.

The chain recombines TRBV28 with TRBJ1-2; D gene uncertain. The germline V and J ends were trimmed by 3 bases and 7 bases, with 9 bases remaining between them. The V gene's germline CDR1 is MDHEN and CDR2 SYDVKM. This CDR3 comprises 12 residues. The CDR3, as DNA: TGTGCCAGCAGTTTGACCGGGTCTGGCTACACCTTC. Translation: CASSLTGSGYTF.

The genes are TRBV4-3 and TRBJ2-1; 13 bases fit TRBD2. The CDR3 is 22 amino acids. Germline CDR1 is LGHNA and CDR2 is YSLEER. Trimming cost V 0 bases and J 1 base; bases outside gene matches: 15. The CDR3 nucleotides read TGCGCCAGCAGCCAAGATTTTGTGGTGGGACTAGCGGGGTGGGTTTCCTACAATGAGCAGTTCTTC. Translation: CASSQDFVVGLAGWVSYNEQFF.

V is TRBV18 and J is TRBJ2-7; 7 bases are shared with TRBD1. CDR1 is KGHSH and CDR2 is LQKENI in the germline V gene. The junction had 8 bases not matched to a gene; V was cut back by 5 bases and J by 4 bases. The CDR3 sequence is 14 residues long. The CDR3 DNA follows: TGTGCCAGCTCAACCGACAGGGCTAGGTACGAGCAGTACTTC. It is translated as CASSTDRARYEQYF.

This chain uses TRBV27 with TRBJ2-4; 10 bases are a match to TRBD1. The germline V gene encodes CDR1 MNHEY and CDR2 SMNVEV (reference sequence). The V gene end was trimmed by 5 bases and the J gene end by 1 base; junction bases not matched to a gene: 11. The CDR3 is made up of 18 amino acids. CDR3 sequence (DNA): TGTGCCAGCAGTCTCTCGGGACAGGGGTCGATGGCCAAAAACATTCAGTACTTC. Protein: CASSLSGQGSMAKNIQYF.

V and J are TRBV4-2 and TRBJ1-5; D uncertain. This CDR3 spans 14 amino acids. CDR1 and CDR2 from the germline V gene are LGHNA and YNFKEQ. The V gene lost 1 base and the J gene lost 1 base, with 5 bases spanning the gap. The CDR3 DNA is TGTGCCAGCAGCCAAGGCGGGAGCAATCAGCCCCAGCATTTT. Its protein product is CASSQGGSNQPQHF.

The chain employs TRBV18 and TRBJ2-5; tentative D call: TRBD2 (5 bases). Trimming removed 2 bases from V and 5 bases from J, with 15 bases in between. Germline V gives CDR1 KGHSH, CDR2 LQKENI. This CDR3 is built from 15 residues. In DNA, the CDR3 is TGTGCCAGCTCACCAAGAAAGAGGGAACACGAGACCCAGTACTTC. Residues: CASSPRKREHETQYF.

This chain uses TRBV29-1 with TRBJ1-2; the match to TRBD1 covers 7 bases. Germline values: CDR1 SQVTM, CDR2 ANQGSEA. V lost 3 bases to trimming and J lost 8 bases; unmatched junction nucleotides: 6. CDR3 size: 12 residues. The CDR3 sequence is CSVESTGQGYTF. Written as DNA, the CDR3 is TGCAGCGTTGAGTCGACAGGGCAAGGCTACACCTTC.

This clone was detected a few times. The V gene is TRBV19, the J gene TRBJ2-2; D is unresolved. Trimming took 1 base from V and 10 from J, leaving 10 bases between them. Germline V lookup: CDR1 LNHDA, CDR2 SQIVND (reference sequence). The CDR3 length is 13 residues. The CDR3, as DNA: TGTGCCAGTAGTATAGGGAGTTTAGTGGAGCTGTTTTTT. Translated, it gives CASSIGSLVELFF.

The chain has TRBV11-2 and TRBJ2-6; 7 positions agree with TRBD2. After removal of 2 bases from V and 1 base from J, the junction contained 11 bases not matched to a gene. The CDR3 consists of 19 residues. Looked up from germline, CDR1 is SGHAT and CDR2 is FQNNGV. The CDR3 protein is CASSLRQGGGGSGANVLTF. DNA for the CDR3: TGTGCCAGCAGCTTACGCCAGGGCGGGGGAGGTTCTGGGGCCAACGTCCTGACTTTC. Based on the CDR3 plus reference TRBV11-2 and TRBJ2-6, the full variable domain is EAGVAQSPRYKIIEKRQSVAFWCNPISGHATLYWYQQILGQGPKLLIQFQNNGVVDDSQLPKDRFSAERLKGVDSTLKIQPAKLEDSAVYLCASSLRQGGGGSGANVLTFGAGSRLTVL.

V is TRBV19 and J is TRBJ1-1; 7 nucleotides match TRBD1. There are 12 residues in the CDR3. The J segment lost 10 bases and the V segment lost 4 bases, leaving 6 bases of the junction unmatched. Germline CDR1 is LNHDA and CDR2 is SQIVND (reference sequence). Here the CDR3 DNA reads TGTGCCAGTAGTAAGGCCCCAGGGGGAGCTTTCTTT. It yields the protein CASSKAPGGAFF.